This TCR beta chain was profiled in a study of blood T cell repertoires in COVID-19. Whole-study context: Specimens from acute and convalescent COVID-19 originated in the United States, Italy and Spain. The analysed material was cDNA or gDNA that came from T cells, B-cell-depleted T cells, or PBMCs.

The method was immunoSEQ multiplex PCR; TCRdb's version includes in-frame clones alone and lacks a portion of them. The repertoire holds 250,000 to 300,000 clones, with roughly 90% as singletons. The clonotype was recovered from a woman aged 60-70 years who had recovered from COVID-19. Specimen: PBMCs or T cells enriched from blood (not recorded which).

The CDR3, as DNA: TGTGCTAGTGGTTTGAGCGGGAGCCCCTACAATGAGCAGTTCTTC. It translates to CASGLSGSPYNEQFF. This rearrangement joins TRBV12-5 to TRBJ2-1, with 8 bases lining up with TRBD2. Germline V CDR1 and CDR2: LGHNT, FRNRAP. The CDR3 is 15 residues long. The V and J ends lost 2 bases and 2 bases, in that order; junction bases with no gene match: 2.